This TCR beta chain comes out of a study of graft-versus-host responses after intestinal transplantation. Turning to the study itself: Transplant types were multivisceral, liver-intestinal, or isolated intestinal. Recipients were all induced with anti-thymocyte globulin, then given tacrolimus and steroids for about three years.

CDR3 length: 18 amino acids. The germline V gene has CDR1 LGHNA and CDR2 YNFKEQ. V was cut by 2 bases and J by 3 bases, with 23 bases left in between. Turning to this clone: Its antigen is unidentified.

Generated by immunoSEQ multiplex PCR, the TCRdb table keeps only in-frame clones and is missing some. Among 100,000 or so clones listed, roughly nine tenths were seen once. This sequence originates from a human donor who was the organ donor for an intestinal transplant. This sequence joins TRBV4-2 and TRBJ2-7, with D tentatively TRBD2 (7 bases). Source: unstimulated CD4+ T cells sorted from spleen or lymph node cells, taken before transplant. In nucleotides, the CDR3 is TGTGCCAGCAGCCAACTATCGAGCGGGGAGGGGGTTCTCTACGAGCAGTACTTC. This translates into CASSQLSSGEGVLYEQYF.